The present T cell receptor (beta chain) was sequenced within a study of blood T cell repertoires in COVID-19. Whole-study context: Whether acute or convalescent, the COVID-19 samples came from the United States, Italy and Spain. In each case, the material was cDNA or gDNA derived from T cells, B-cell-depleted T cells, or PBMCs.

The germline gives CDR1 MDHEN, CDR2 SYDVKM. CDR3 length: 14 residues. The ends were cut back, 6 bases at V and 0 bases at J, with 9 bases in the middle. This clone was recorded only once. How the authors handled the data: Reference gene primer amplification gave nucleated cell count estimates. Some clones are missing from TCRdb's copy, which holds only in-frame ones; the method was immunoSEQ multiplex PCR. Clonal size and the V and J genes are those of that table, whereas D and trimming came from the DNA. The table records about 500,000 clones, approximately 90% of them present only once. The source is a woman in her late teens or twenties who had recovered from COVID-19. Sequencing used PBMCs or T cells enriched from blood (not recorded which). The chain is built from TRBV28 and TRBJ1-5; perhaps TRBD1 as D (5 bases). The CDR3 here is CASSKQVSNQPQHF. In DNA, the CDR3 is TGTGCCAGCAGCAAACAGGTTAGCAATCAGCCCCAGCATTTT.